The 19 T cell receptor beta chains in this list originate from one sample, sequenced in a study of beta chain features in type 1 diabetes. For these TCRs, the target antigens are not known. Overall study findings and caveats: TCRB CDR3 length was moderately but significantly reduced in all four CD4+ subsets of Type 1 diabetes patients.

Isolated RNA was reverse transcribed in full, so expressed TCRB transcripts were sequenced. The protocol was immunoSEQ multiplex PCR, while the TCRdb copy is restricted to in-frame clones and leaves out a portion. Among 150,000 to 200,000 clones, around 63% were seen once, and the ten largest hold roughly 0.095%. The sample comprised naive CD4+ T cells from blood. These receptors were obtained from a man aged 25 to 40 with type 1 diabetes.

The chain links TRBV4-3 to TRBJ1-4, with 9 bases fitting TRBD1. Germline CDR1 LGHNA, CDR2 YSLEER. This CDR3 comprises 14 residues. The trim removed 5 bases at V and 6 bases at J, leaving 4 bases unmatched. The DNA of the CDR3 is TGCGCCAGCAGCATGGGACAGGGACATGAAAAACTGTTTTTT. Amino acids: CASSMGQGHEKLFF.

The V and J genes are TRBV5-1 and TRBJ2-7, with D possibly TRBD2 on 6 matching bases. The CDR3 has 13 amino acids. The V gene lost 4 bases and the J gene lost 5 bases, with 13 bases spanning the gap. Germline-derived CDR1 and CDR2 are SGHRS and YFSETQ. The CDR3 loop is CASSIKTSNEQYF. In nucleotides, the CDR3 is TGCGCCAGCAGCATAAAGACTAGTAACGAGCAGTACTTC.

V and J are TRBV28 and TRBJ2-7, with TRBD1 as a possible D gene (5 bases). Germline lookup yields CDR1 MDHEN and CDR2 SYDVKM. The CDR3 is 14 residues long. Trimming shortened V by 2 bases and J by 2 bases, and 10 bases separated the two germline ends. The CDR3 DNA reads TGTGCCAGCAGTTTAGACAGTTATGCCTACGAGCAGTACTTC. Encoded protein: CASSLDSYAYEQYF.

This clone has a single count. CDR3 protein: CASSGISAHLRDEQFF. DNA of the CDR3: TGTGCCAGCAGCGGGATTTCCGCACATCTCAGGGATGAGCAGTTCTTC. The gene calls are TRBV9 and TRBJ2-1; a possible D gene is TRBD1 (5 bases). Germline V CDR1 and CDR2: SGDLS, YYNGEE. This CDR3 is built from 16 residues. Deletions cut 3 bases from V and 8 bases from J, with 21 bases between.

This clone was picked up a small number of times. The rearrangement uses TRBV2 and TRBJ1-2, with 8 bases matching TRBD1. Germline lookup yields CDR1 SNHLY and CDR2 FYNNEI. The CDR3 extends over 14 amino acids. V trimming: 5 bases; J trimming: 2 bases; junction bases outside the gene matches: 4. Written as DNA, the CDR3 is TGTGCCAGCAGTCCGAGGACAGGGAACTATGGCTACACCTTC. Translating gives CASSPRTGNYGYTF.

The V call is TRBV5-6, the J call TRBJ1-2; 8 nucleotides line up with TRBD1. This CDR3 has 15 residues. Trimming cost V 2 bases and J 2 bases; bases outside gene matches: 5. CDR1 and CDR2 (germline): SGHDT, YYEEEE. The CDR3 DNA reads TGTGCCAGCAGCTTAGCCGGGACAGGAAACTATGGCTACACCTTC. Encoded protein: CASSLAGTGNYGYTF.

The chain combines TRBV13 with TRBJ1-5, with 10 bases matching TRBD1. In germline, CDR1 is PRHDT, CDR2 FYEKMQ (reference sequence). Trimming removed 5 bases from V and 1 base from J; junction bases left unmatched: 5. The length of the CDR3 is 16 residues. In nucleotides, the CDR3 is TGTGCCAGCAGCGTGACAGGGGGCAGGAGCAATCAGCCCCAGCATTTT. This encodes CASSVTGGRSNQPQHF.

This clone was recorded a few times. The chain joins TRBV4-3 to TRBJ2-3; D is possibly TRBD1 (7 bases). The CDR3 loop spans 15 amino acids. V was cut by 8 bases and J by 5 bases, with 20 bases left in between. Per the germline V gene, CDR1 is LGHNA and CDR2 is YSLEER. The CDR3 reads CASSPKGARGDTQYF. The CDR3 DNA follows: TGCGCCAGCTCCCCGAAGGGGGCGCGGGGAGATACGCAGTATTTT.

This clone was observed a handful of times. The chain joins TRBV18 to TRBJ1-1, with 7 bases lining up with TRBD1. Germline CDR1 and CDR2: KGHSH and LQKENI. Trimming at V came to 5 bases and at J to 0 bases, leaving 3 bases not matched to a gene. CDR3 length: 14 residues. CDR3 in DNA: TGTGCCAGCTCATCTACAGGGGTGAACACTGAAGCTTTCTTT. It encodes CASSSTGVNTEAFF.

The rearrangement uses TRBV9 and TRBJ2-7; 7 bases agree with TRBD1. CDR1 SGDLS and CDR2 YYNGEE come from the germline V gene. Unmatched junction bases numbered 15, after V lost 10 bases and J lost 5 bases. CDR3 size: 14 residues. CDR3 nucleotides: TGTGCCCCGTTACTGGAGACAGGGAGTGACGAGCAGTACTTC. Protein product: CAPLLETGSDEQYF.

This clone was found once. The chain recombines TRBV5-4 with TRBJ1-1; weak D call: TRBD1 (5 bases). Trimming shortened V by 9 bases and J by 5 bases, and 20 bases separated the two germline ends. The CDR3 length is 14 residues. The germline CDR1 and CDR2 sequences are SGHNT and YYREEE (reference sequence). The CDR3 nucleotides read TGTGCCATCTCAAATGGCAGGGAGTGGACTGAAGCTTTCTTT. It encodes CAISNGREWTEAFF.

The chain links TRBV29-1 to TRBJ1-2; D is unclear. With 1 base removed from V and 6 bases from J, the gap between germline ends came to 12 bases. The length of the CDR3 is 13 residues. Germline V gives CDR1 SQVTM, CDR2 ANQGSEA. In nucleotides, the CDR3 is TGCAGCGTTGAAGTCGGGCCGCATCATGGCTACACCTTC. This translates into CSVEVGPHHGYTF.

This rearrangement joins TRBV6-5 to TRBJ2-3, with a tentative D call TRBD2 (7 bases). Germline CDR1 is MNHEY and CDR2 is SVGAGI. The germline V and J ends were trimmed by 2 bases and 2 bases, with 11 bases remaining between them. The CDR3 contains 15 residues. The CDR3 region has the DNA TGTGCCAGCAGTTACGGGCGGGGGCACACAGATACGCAGTATTTT. This gives the protein CASSYGRGHTDTQYF.

This CDR3 is CATGGQNNEQFF. CDR3 DNA sequence: TGTGCCACGGGGGGGCAAAACAATGAGCAGTTCTTC. The chain links TRBV10-3 to TRBJ2-1; 8 nucleotides agree with TRBD2. The CDR3 is 12 amino acids. V gave up 10 bases and J gave up 5 bases; unmatched junction bases: 4. From germline, CDR1 is ENHRY and CDR2 SYGVKD.

J is TRBJ2-3 and V is TRBV2; no reliable D call. Germline CDR1 is SNHLY and CDR2 is FYNNEI. There are 15 residues in the CDR3. The V gene lost 0 bases and the J gene lost 2 bases, with 9 bases spanning the gap. CDR3 sequence: CASSEAGIATDTQYF. The CDR3 bases are TGTGCCAGCAGTGAAGCTGGGATCGCCACAGATACGCAGTATTTT.

The chain carries TRBV29-1 and TRBJ1-2; D perhaps matches TRBD1 (5 bases). This CDR3 has 13 amino acids. V lost 6 bases and J lost 3, with 14 bases in between. Germline V gives CDR1 SQVTM, CDR2 ANQGSEA. CDR3: CSVPRGQDYGYTF. The CDR3 DNA reads TGCAGCGTCCCGCGGGGCCAGGACTATGGCTACACCTTC.

J is TRBJ2-3 and V is TRBV30; possible D gene TRBD1, 6 bases. Trimming removed 2 bases from V and 5 bases from J, with 17 bases in between. CDR1 is GTSNPN, CDR2 SVGIG, per germline (reference sequence). The CDR3 extends over 15 amino acids. The CDR3 DNA reads as TGTGCCTGGAGTTTAGGCAGGGACACCAGAGATACGCAGTATTTT. It is translated as CAWSLGRDTRDTQYF. The full variable domain, with the rest looked up from reference TRBV30 and TRBJ2-3, is SQTIHQWPATLVQPVGSPLSLECTVEGTSNPNLYWYRQAAGRGLQLLFYSVGIGQISSEVPQNLSASRPQDRQFILSSKKLLLSDSGFYLCAWSLGRDTRDTQYFGPGTRLTVL.

The chain joins TRBV7-9 to TRBJ1-2; the D gene is possibly TRBD1 (6 bases). V lost 5 bases, J lost 2 bases, and 18 bases lay in between. CDR1 and CDR2 (germline): SEHNR, FQNEAQ (reference sequence). The CDR3 runs to 16 residues. The CDR3 spells CASSPRPLQGNYGYTF. The CDR3 region has the DNA TGTGCCAGCAGCCCCCGCCCCTTACAGGGAAACTATGGCTACACCTTC.

This clone was counted only a few times. This rearrangement joins TRBV29-1 to TRBJ1-2, with TRBD1 identical over 12 bases. The CDR3 length is 15 residues. J gave up 7 bases and V 2 bases, and 8 bases lay outside the gene matches. Per germline, CDR1 SQVTM and CDR2 ANQGSEA. Written as DNA, the CDR3 is TGCAGCGTTGAACCTTTCGGGACAGGGGGCTCTGGCTACACCTTC. Amino acids: CSVEPFGTGGSGYTF.